The 29 T cell receptor beta chains presented below share a single source sample, sequenced in a study of PD-1 blockade in classical Hodgkin lymphoma. All patients experienced relapse after autologous stem cell transplantation, and brentuximab vedotin exposure was variable. Data came from immunoSEQ multiplex PCR; TCRdb stores just in-frame clones and leaves some out. In the table there are 45,000 to 55,000 clones, about 85% of which are singletons. The sequences come from peripheral blood mononuclear cells (PBMCs), collected at baseline. The receptors stem from a human donor with classical Hodgkin lymphoma.

This chain uses TRBV5-6 with TRBJ1-5; D gene unclear. V was cut by 2 bases and J by 1 base, with 1 base left in between. The CDR3 is 12 residues long. CDR1 and CDR2 (germline): SGHDT, YYEEEE. In nucleotides, the CDR3 is TGTGCCAGCAGCTTCAGCAATCAGCCCCAGCATTTT. Its translation: CASSFSNQPQHF.

This clone occurred once. The chain has TRBV21-1 and TRBJ2-1; TRBD1 was called by the table and not checked on the DNA. TRBV21-1 is a recognized pseudogene. The CDR3 extends over 13 amino acids. CDR3 protein: CASSKRTYNEQFF. CDR3 DNA: TGTGCCAGCAGCAAACGGACATACAATGAGCAGTTCTTC.

About this clone itself: Other DNA sequences in this sample translate to the same CDR3. The rearrangement uses TRBV7-2 and TRBJ1-5; possibly TRBD1 for D (5 bases). The V end was cut by 4 bases, the J end by 5 bases, with 9 bases between. This CDR3 has 13 amino acids. CDR1 SGHTA and CDR2 FQGNSA come from the germline V gene. The CDR3 DNA sequence: TGTGCCAGCAGCTCCGACAGATATCAGCCCCAGCATTTT. Protein product: CASSSDRYQPQHF.

The genes are TRBV6-5 and TRBJ2-7; 13 positions match TRBD2. Per germline, CDR1 MNHEY and CDR2 SVGAGI. The junction had 1 base not matched to a gene; V was cut back by 8 bases and J by 3 bases. This CDR3 contains 13 residues. The CDR3 sequence is CASRTSGSYEQYF. The CDR3 DNA is TGTGCCAGCCGGACTAGCGGGAGCTACGAGCAGTACTTC.

The rearrangement links TRBV9 to TRBJ2-3; TRBD2 matches at 7 bases. The germline CDR1 and CDR2 sequences are SGDLS and YYNGEE. Trimming cost V 4 bases and J 1 base; bases outside gene matches: 3. This CDR3 region has 14 residues. The CDR3 is CASSITSGTDTQYF. DNA for the CDR3: TGTGCCAGCAGCATCACTAGCGGCACAGATACGCAGTATTTT.

This clone was seen a few times. The chain employs TRBV4-3 and TRBJ2-1; D possibly uses TRBD1 or TRBD2 (6 bases each). The CDR3 covers 14 residues. Per germline, CDR1 LGHNA and CDR2 YSLEER. Trimming stripped 5 bases from V and 1 base from J, with 9 bases between. CDR3 sequence reads: CASSEGGSYNEQFF. In nucleotides, the CDR3 is TGCGCCAGCAGCGAAGGGGGGTCCTACAATGAGCAGTTCTTC.

The gene calls are TRBV25-1 and TRBJ2-7, with 10 bases matching TRBD1. The trim removed 1 base at V and 5 bases at J, leaving 2 bases unmatched. The CDR3 has 14 amino acids. Germline V gene sequence: CDR1 MGHDK, CDR2 SYGVNS. For the CDR3, the DNA is TGTGCCAGCAGTGAATCGGGACAGGGGAACGAGCAGTACTTC. Translating it yields CASSESGQGNEQYF.

The chain employs TRBV19 and TRBJ1-1, with a tentative D call TRBD1 (5 bases). This CDR3 spans 14 amino acids. Germline loops: CDR1 LNHDA, CDR2 SQIVND (reference sequence). With 3 bases removed from V and 1 base from J, the gap between germline ends came to 9 bases. The CDR3 protein is CASSMQGQNTEAFF. The DNA for the CDR3 is TGTGCCAGTAGTATGCAAGGACAGAACACTGAAGCTTTCTTT. The full variable domain, in which reference TRBV19 and TRBJ1-1 provide the parts outside the CDR3, is DGGITQSPKYLFRKEGQNVTLSCEQNLNHDAMYWYRQDPGQGLRLIYYSQIVNDFQKGDIAEGYSVSREKKESFPLTVTSAQKNPTAFYLCASSMQGQNTEAFFGQGTRLTVV.

This clone was picked up a small number of times. The J gene is TRBJ1-1, the V gene TRBV30, with 8 bases lining up with TRBD1. In germline, CDR1 is GTSNPN, CDR2 SVGIG (reference sequence). V lost 5 bases and J lost 3; bases outside the gene matches: 17. This CDR3 spans 17 amino acids. The CDR3 region has the DNA TGTGCCTGGTTGGCGGGGCAGGGGGCGTGGAAGGACACTGAAGCTTTCTTT. As protein: CAWLAGQGAWKDTEAFF.

The gene calls are TRBV12-5 and TRBJ1-1; maybe TRBD1 (5 bases). The CDR3 loop spans 17 amino acids. Germline V gene sequence: CDR1 LGHNT, CDR2 FRNRAP. V was pared by 6 bases and J by 0 bases, with 20 bases between. The CDR3 protein is CASGVGLSGNMNTEAFF. The CDR3 nucleotides read TGTGCTAGTGGGGTGGGGTTGTCAGGGAATATGAACACTGAAGCTTTCTTT.

The chain couples TRBV11-3 to TRBJ2-7; 9 positions match TRBD2. The CDR3 loop spans 14 amino acids. V shed 5 bases and J 2 bases; nucleotides not matched to a gene: 4. Germline-derived CDR1 and CDR2 are SGHNT and YENEEA. DNA for the CDR3: TGTGCCAGCAGCATGGCGGGAGGGCCCTACGAGCAGTACTTC. This gives the protein CASSMAGGPYEQYF.

The chain employs TRBV2 and TRBJ1-2; no clear D gene. CDR3 length equals 14 residues. Germline CDR1 SNHLY, CDR2 FYNNEI. V lost 2 bases to trimming and J lost 7 bases, with 14 bases between them. CDR3 residues: CASSEPLDLGGYTF. Here the CDR3 DNA reads TGTGCCAGCAGTGAACCGCTCGATCTGGGTGGCTACACCTTC. The full variable domain, completed using reference TRBV2 and TRBJ1-2, is EPEVTQTPSHQVTQMGQEVILRCVPISNHLYFYWYRQILGQKVEFLVSFYNNEISEKSEIFDDQFSVERPDGSNFTLKIRSTKLEDSAMYFCASSEPLDLGGYTFGSGTRLTVV.

The V gene is TRBV25-1, the J gene TRBJ1-1; D is possibly TRBD1 (6 bases). Deletions cut 5 bases from V and 5 bases from J, with 12 bases between. The CDR3 loop spans 13 amino acids. The germline CDR1 and CDR2 sequences are MGHDK and SYGVNS. CDR3 coding DNA: TGTGCCAGCAGTCTCACGAGGGGGACTGAAGCTTTCTTT. The encoded protein is CASSLTRGTEAFF. Full variable domain (remainder filled in from reference TRBV25-1 and TRBJ1-1): EADIYQTPRYLVIGTGKKITLECSQTMGHDKMYWYQQDPGMELHLIHYSYGVNSTEKGDLSSESTVSRIRTEHFPLTLESARPSHTSQYLCASSLTRGTEAFFGQGTRLTVV.

The rearrangement uses TRBV29-1 and TRBJ2-7, with TRBD2 matching 10 bases. The CDR3 is 14 residues long. Losses at the gene ends were 4 bases for V and 2 bases for J; bases not matched to a gene: 5. Germline CDR1 is SQVTM and CDR2 is ANQGSEA. This CDR3 reads CSVVSLAGAYEQYF. CDR3 sequence (DNA): TGCAGCGTTGTGAGTCTAGCGGGAGCCTACGAGCAGTACTTC.

The CDR3 nucleotides read TGTGCCAGCAGCTTAGGAGGTCAGCCCCAGCATTTT. It yields the protein CASSLGGQPQHF. The genes are TRBV7-9 and TRBJ1-5, with no clear D. Germline CDR1 reads SEHNR; CDR2 reads FQNEAQ (reference sequence). This CDR3 is built from 12 residues. V was clipped by 1 base and J by 6 bases, with 4 bases between them.

The chain uses TRBV5-5 and TRBJ1-2; D may be TRBD1 (5 bases). The CDR3 has 13 residues. Looked up from germline, CDR1 is SGHKS and CDR2 is YYEKEE (reference sequence). The V end lost 2 bases, the J end lost 4 bases, and 9 bases lay between the germline ends. CDR3 loop: CASSFQGGYGYTF. In DNA, the CDR3 is TGTGCCAGCAGCTTCCAGGGTGGCTATGGCTACACCTTC. Full variable domain (rest looked up from reference TRBV5-5 and TRBJ1-2): DAGVTQSPTHLIKTRGQQVTLRCSPISGHKSVSWYQQVLGQGPQFIFQYYEKEERGRGNFPDRFSARQFPNYSSELNVNALLLGDSALYLCASSFQGGYGYTFGSGTRLTVV.

A few counts support this clone. This chain connects TRBV4-2 to TRBJ1-6, with D tentatively TRBD1 (6 bases). CDR1 and CDR2 (germline): LGHNA, YNFKEQ. The CDR3 totals 14 residues. Trimming removed 1 base at V and 6 bases at J, with 7 bases between. CDR3 coding DNA: TGTGCCAGCAGCCAAGTACAGGGTAATTCACCCCTCCACTTT. The encoded protein is CASSQVQGNSPLHF.

Only one count was recorded for this clone. This sequence joins TRBV29-1 and TRBJ2-3; possible D gene TRBD1, 6 bases. V was clipped by 7 bases and J by 2 bases, with 16 bases between them. The CDR3 consists of 14 residues. CDR1 and CDR2 from the germline V gene are SQVTM and ANQGSEA. CDR3 protein: CSAATGLLTDTQYF. The CDR3 DNA reads as TGCAGCGCCGCGACAGGCCTTCTCACAGATACGCAGTATTTT.

The J gene is TRBJ2-1, the V gene TRBV28; 7 bases map to TRBD2. The J segment lost 5 bases and the V segment lost 5 bases, leaving 9 bases of the junction unmatched. The CDR3 has 15 amino acids. Germline loops: CDR1 MDHEN, CDR2 SYDVKM. The CDR3 spells CASSTLAEGDNEQFF. DNA of the CDR3: TGTGCCAGCAGTACGCTAGCGGAGGGCGACAATGAGCAGTTCTTC.

This clone has just a few counts. The rearrangement uses TRBV15 and TRBJ1-2; 9 bases are a match to TRBD1. The V segment lost 0 bases and the J segment 8 bases; nucleotides outside the gene matches: 13. This CDR3 is 17 amino acids long. Germline assignment: CDR1 LNHNV and CDR2 YYDKDF (reference sequence). The CDR3 reads CATSRDPTGGSRGGYTF. In DNA form, the CDR3 reads TGTGCCACCAGCAGAGATCCGACAGGGGGGTCGCGTGGGGGCTACACCTTC.

This clone was seen a few times. The chain is built from TRBV5-1 and TRBJ1-4; weak D call: TRBD1 (5 bases). Trimming shortened V by 2 bases and J by 1 base, and 6 bases separated the two germline ends. Per the germline V gene, CDR1 is SGHRS and CDR2 is YFSETQ. CDR3 length equals 14 residues. The CDR3, as DNA: TGCGCCAGCAGCTTCGGGGGAACTAATGAAAAACTGTTTTTT. It specifies CASSFGGTNEKLFF.

J is TRBJ2-5 and V is TRBV4-1; 7 bases align to TRBD1. Germline CDR1 reads MGHRA; CDR2 reads YSYEKL. Trimming took 4 bases from V and 7 from J; bases not matched to a gene: 9. The CDR3 loop spans 14 amino acids. Here the CDR3 DNA reads TGCGCCAGCAGCCCGGACCGAGGGGGCGGGACCCAGTACTTC. Its translation is CASSPDRGGGTQYF.

The rearrangement uses TRBV9 and TRBJ2-5, with 7 bases matching TRBD1. The V gene's germline CDR1 is SGDLS and CDR2 YYNGEE. V gave up 1 base and J gave up 4 bases; unmatched junction bases: 7. The CDR3 contains 15 residues. The CDR3 DNA reads as TGTGCCAGCAGCGTAAACGAGGGGGCCGGAGAGACCCAGTACTTC. The encoded protein is CASSVNEGAGETQYF.

This chain uses TRBV5-6 with TRBJ1-2, with a weak D call TRBD1 (5 bases). Trimming stripped 3 bases from V and 5 bases from J, with 14 bases between. Germline V gene sequence: CDR1 SGHDT, CDR2 YYEEEE. The CDR3 consists of 14 residues. The CDR3 protein is CASSSDFRQYGYTF. The CDR3 bases are TGTGCCAGCAGCTCGGATTTTCGACAGTATGGCTACACCTTC. The whole variable domain, remainder taken from reference TRBV5-6 and TRBJ1-2, is DAGVTQSPTHLIKTRGQQVTLRCSPKSGHDTVSWYQQALGQGPQFIFQYYEEEERQRGNFPDRFSGHQFPNYSSELNVNALLLGDSALYLCASSSDFRQYGYTFGSGTRLTVV.

This chain connects TRBV7-2 to TRBJ1-2; the match to TRBD1 covers 11 bases. CDR1 is SGHTA, CDR2 FQGNSA, per germline. The V and J ends lost 5 bases and 2 bases, in that order; junction bases with no gene match: 4. The CDR3 extends over 15 amino acids. CDR3 coding DNA: TGTGCCAGCAGCCTAGGACAGGGGGCGAACTATGGCTACACCTTC. Encoded protein: CASSLGQGANYGYTF.

This clone was recorded a few times. The chain carries TRBV18 and TRBJ2-5; the D gene is possibly TRBD2 (5 bases). Germline CDR1 is KGHSH and CDR2 is LQKENI. The V end lost 0 bases, the J end lost 3 bases, and 8 bases lay between the germline ends. The CDR3 is 14 residues long. CDR3 nucleotides: TGTGCCAGCTCACCACCGCACGGGGAAGAGACCCAGTACTTC. It specifies CASSPPHGEETQYF.

CDR3 sequence reads: CASNSRAGFPSTDTQYF. CDR3 in DNA: TGTGCCAGTAATTCCCGAGCGGGGTTCCCCAGCACAGATACGCAGTATTTT. V and J are TRBV19 and TRBJ2-3, with TRBD2 matching over 7 bases. V shed 7 bases and J 0 bases; nucleotides not matched to a gene: 13. There are 17 residues in the CDR3. The V gene's germline CDR1 is LNHDA and CDR2 SQIVND (reference sequence).

The chain links TRBV11-2 to TRBJ2-6; 9 bases are shared with TRBD1. Germline lookup yields CDR1 SGHAT and CDR2 FQNNGV. The length of the CDR3 is 16 residues. The J segment lost 2 bases and the V segment lost 5 bases, leaving 4 bases of the junction unmatched. The chain's CDR3 is CASSPRQGAGANVLTF. The CDR3 nucleotides read TGTGCCAGCAGCCCGAGACAGGGGGCTGGGGCCAACGTCCTGACTTTC. Full variable domain (remainder filled in from reference TRBV11-2 and TRBJ2-6): EAGVAQSPRYKIIEKRQSVAFWCNPISGHATLYWYQQILGQGPKLLIQFQNNGVVDDSQLPKDRFSAERLKGVDSTLKIQPAKLEDSAVYLCASSPRQGAGANVLTFGAGSRLTVL.

This clone showed up many times. V usage is TRBV19 and J usage is TRBJ1-3; unclear D gene. The germline V gene encodes CDR1 LNHDA and CDR2 SQIVND (reference sequence). V dropped 3 bases and J dropped 4 bases, with 13 bases sitting between them. This CDR3 region has 15 residues. Written as DNA, the CDR3 is TGTGCCAGTAGTATTGGCACCGCCCGAGGAAACACCATATATTTT. Encoded protein: CASSIGTARGNTIYF.